This T cell receptor (beta chain) stems from a study of response to subunit inactivated influenza vaccine. This clonotype was counted only a few times. Its antigen is as yet unknown. CDR1 and CDR2 from the germline V gene are LGHNA and YNFKEQ. This CDR3 spans 15 amino acids. After removal of 4 bases from V and 6 bases from J, the junction contained 7 bases not matched to a gene. Via MiXCR, TCRdb re-called the RT-PCR reads, giving one row per CDR3 protein. The sample lists about 480,000 distinct CDR3 sequences; approximately 10% were seen once. General study findings and limits: Authors suggested each seasonal flu vaccination may recruit only limited numbers of new T cells.

The chain has TRBV4-2 and TRBJ2-2; the match to TRBD1 covers 8 bases. The source is a man aged 50 or older who received an inactivated influenza vaccine. The specimen was PBMCs from blood, collected roughly 47 days after vaccination. The CDR3 region has the DNA TGTGCCAGCAGCCTTGGACAGGGTGTCCCCGGGGAGCTGTTTTTT. As protein: CASSLGQGVPGELFF.